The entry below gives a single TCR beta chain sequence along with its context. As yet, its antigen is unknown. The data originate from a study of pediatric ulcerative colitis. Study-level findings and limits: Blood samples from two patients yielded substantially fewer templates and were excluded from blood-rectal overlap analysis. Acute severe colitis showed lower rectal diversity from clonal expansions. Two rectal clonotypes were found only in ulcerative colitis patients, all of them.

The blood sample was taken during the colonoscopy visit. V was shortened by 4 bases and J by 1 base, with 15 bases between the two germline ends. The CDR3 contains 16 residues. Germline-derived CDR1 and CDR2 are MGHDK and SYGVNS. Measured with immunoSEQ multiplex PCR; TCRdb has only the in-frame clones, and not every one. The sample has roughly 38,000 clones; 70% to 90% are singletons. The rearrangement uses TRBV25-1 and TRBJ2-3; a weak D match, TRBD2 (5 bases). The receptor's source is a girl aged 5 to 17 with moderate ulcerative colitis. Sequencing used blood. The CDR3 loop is CASSAVGSVRTDTQYF. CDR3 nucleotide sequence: TGTGCCAGCAGTGCCGTGGGTAGCGTCCGCACAGATACGCAGTATTTT.